The 28 T cell receptor beta chains presented below share a single source sample, sequenced in a study of cytomegalovirus exposure and HLA in healthy donors. This PCR relied on a set of 60 Vbeta primers and 13 Jbeta primers. Sequenced by immunoSEQ multiplex PCR; TCRdb stores in-frame clones only, minus some. The sample records tens of thousands of clones, 80% to 90% being singletons. Sequencing was carried out using PBMCs. Receptors were obtained from a woman aged 25-40 years in good health and CMV-seronegative.

The gene calls are TRBV11-2 and TRBJ2-3; possibly TRBD2 for D (6 bases). Germline V gene sequence: CDR1 SGHAT, CDR2 FQNNGV. V was shortened by 5 bases and J by 6 bases, with 12 bases between the two germline ends. The CDR3 has 13 residues. The CDR3 protein is CASSPTGSDTQYF. DNA for the CDR3: TGTGCCAGCAGCCCTACCGGGAGCGATACGCAGTATTTT.

This chain joins TRBV7-2 and TRBJ1-2; D remains unclear. This CDR3 is built from 15 residues. Germline V gives CDR1 SGHTA, CDR2 FQGNSA. V was pared by 6 bases and J by 4 bases, with 18 bases between. The CDR3 region has the DNA TGTGCCAGCAGTCTGCCGCCCCTGGCGGGCTATGGCTACACCTTC. Translated: CASSLPPLAGYGYTF.

J is TRBJ2-7 and V is TRBV7-9, with D possibly TRBD2 on 6 matching bases. The CDR3 extends over 15 amino acids. The germline V gene encodes CDR1 SEHNR and CDR2 FQNEAQ (reference sequence). The germline V and J ends were trimmed by 10 bases and 2 bases, with 21 bases remaining between them. Here the CDR3 reads CATGGIGQATYEQYF. The CDR3 region has the DNA TGTGCCACCGGAGGGATAGGGCAAGCTACCTACGAGCAGTACTTC. Drawing the rest from reference TRBV7-9 and TRBJ2-7, the complete variable domain is DTGVSQNPRHKITKRGQNVTFRCDPISEHNRLYWYRQTLGQGPEFLTYFQNEAQLEKSRLLSDRFSAERPKGSFSTLEIQRTEQGDSAMYLCATGGIGQATYEQYFGPGTRLTVT.

The V and J genes are TRBV5-1 and TRBJ2-1; perhaps TRBD1 as D (6 bases). Trimming shortened V by 3 bases and J by 5 bases, and 12 bases separated the two germline ends. Germline values: CDR1 SGHRS, CDR2 YFSETQ. CDR3 length equals 14 residues. The CDR3 DNA sequence: TGCGCCAGCAGCTCGGACAGCCTCGACAATGAGCAGTTCTTC. Its protein product is CASSSDSLDNEQFF.

In this sample, this clone turned up a few times. V gene TRBV6-5 combines with J gene TRBJ2-3, with TRBD2 matching over 7 bases. The CDR3 has 15 residues. The J segment lost 3 bases and the V segment lost 0 bases, leaving 3 bases of the junction unmatched. CDR1 and CDR2 (germline): MNHEY, SVGAGI. In nucleotides, the CDR3 is TGTGCCAGCAGTTACTCGGGGGGAGGGACAGATACGCAGTATTTT. It yields the protein CASSYSGGGTDTQYF.

This clone was picked up a small number of times. This chain connects TRBV30 to TRBJ1-3, with 9 bases lining up with TRBD1. CDR1 and CDR2 (germline): GTSNPN, SVGIG (reference sequence). The V segment lost 4 bases and the J segment 4 bases; nucleotides outside the gene matches: 11. The length of the CDR3 is 16 residues. The CDR3 sequence: CAWTEGQGFPGNTIYF. Here the CDR3 DNA reads TGTGCCTGGACAGAGGGACAGGGTTTTCCGGGAAACACCATATATTTT.

This clone was observed a few times. The chain carries TRBV4-3 and TRBJ2-3; perhaps TRBD2 as D (6 bases). The CDR3 sequence is 18 residues long. Trimming took 0 bases from V and 4 from J, leaving 20 bases between them. The germline gives CDR1 LGHNA, CDR2 YSLEER. CDR3 in amino acids: CASSQDLQASAVPDTQYF. The CDR3 DNA is TGCGCCAGCAGCCAAGATCTACAGGCTAGCGCCGTTCCAGATACGCAGTATTTT.

The chain employs TRBV28 and TRBJ2-7; D not resolved. Germline V lookup: CDR1 MDHEN, CDR2 SYDVKM. This CDR3 spans 15 amino acids. V was shortened by 4 bases and J by 3 bases, with 16 bases between the two germline ends. The CDR3 protein is CASSSPPAASYEQYF. The CDR3 nucleotides read TGTGCCAGCAGTTCCCCTCCGGCGGCTAGCTACGAGCAGTACTTC.

CDR3 in DNA: TGTGCCAGCAAGCGGGAATCCTACGAGCAGTACTTC. This gives the protein CASKRESYEQYF. This sequence joins TRBV25-1 and TRBJ2-7; 7 nucleotides match TRBD2. CDR1 is MGHDK and CDR2 is SYGVNS in the germline V gene. The CDR3 loop spans 12 amino acids. The junction had 1 base not matched to a gene; V was cut back by 7 bases and J by 1 base.

This chain joins TRBV19 and TRBJ2-1; 11 nucleotides match TRBD1. The germline V gene encodes CDR1 LNHDA and CDR2 SQIVND (reference sequence). This CDR3 is 16 amino acids long. The junction had 11 bases not matched to a gene; V was cut back by 5 bases and J by 8 bases. The CDR3 nucleotides are TGTGCCAGTAGTGGGCCCCGGGACAGGGGGTCGGATGAGCAGTTCTTC. As protein: CASSGPRDRGSDEQFF.

The chain joins TRBV19 to TRBJ1-1; maybe TRBD1 (5 bases). Germline CDR1 is LNHDA and CDR2 is SQIVND (reference sequence). V was clipped by 6 bases and J by 5 bases, with 16 bases between them. The CDR3 sequence is 14 residues long. The CDR3 sequence is CASSIGRVGTEAFF. The CDR3 region has the DNA TGTGCCAGTAGCATCGGCAGGGTGGGGACTGAAGCTTTCTTT.

V is TRBV6-5 and J is TRBJ2-3; D remains ambiguous. Germline CDR1 and CDR2: MNHEY and SVGAGI. V lost 0 bases to trimming and J lost 5 bases, with 9 bases between them. The CDR3 contains 14 residues. The chain's CDR3 is CASSYSRARDTQYF. CDR3 nucleotides: TGTGCCAGCAGTTACTCCCGAGCGCGAGATACGCAGTATTTT.

Details on this clone: One junction end disagrees with the germline gene, perhaps due to a read error. This chain links TRBV7-7 with TRBJ2-1; 11 nucleotides align to TRBD2. CDR1 is SSHAT, CDR2 FNYEAQ, per germline (reference sequence). The CDR3 loop spans 15 amino acids. The CDR3 bases are TGTGCTAGCAGCTTAGGGGGACTAGCGGTCAATGAGCAGTTCTTC. It specifies CASSLGGLAVNEQFF. The whole variable domain, remainder taken from reference TRBV7-7 and TRBJ2-1, is GAGVSQSPRYKVTKRGQDVTLRCDPISSHATLYWYQQALGQGPEFLTYFNYEAQPDKSGLPSDRFSAERPEGSISTLTIQRTEQRDSAMYRCASSLGGLAVNEQFFGPGTRLTVL.

This chain links TRBV28 with TRBJ1-2; 7 bases are shared with TRBD1. Trimming cost V 2 bases and J 7 bases; bases outside gene matches: 16. Per germline, CDR1 MDHEN and CDR2 SYDVKM. CDR3 length: 17 residues. This CDR3 is CASSLVVLREGALGYTF. The CDR3 coding sequence is TGTGCCAGCAGTTTAGTCGTACTAAGAGAGGGGGCGCTTGGCTACACCTTC.

The chain combines TRBV5-8 with TRBJ1-1, with 8 bases that match TRBD1. With 4 bases clipped from V and 4 bases from J, the junction kept 6 bases outside the gene matches. The CDR3 has 14 residues. Germline CDR1 SGHTS, CDR2 YDEGEE. The CDR3 protein is CASSGRQGSTEAFF. The CDR3 coding sequence is TGTGCCAGCAGCGGCCGACAGGGGTCCACTGAAGCTTTCTTT. Variable domain in full (rest from reference TRBV5-8 and TRBJ1-1): EAGVTQSPTHLIKTRGQQATLRCSPISGHTSVYWYQQALGLGLQFLLWYDEGEERNRGNFPPRFSGRQFPNYSSELNVNALELEDSALYLCASSGRQGSTEAFFGQGTRLTVV.

The J gene is TRBJ1-2, the V gene TRBV5-1; D perhaps matches TRBD1 (6 bases). CDR1 and CDR2 from the germline V gene are SGHRS and YFSETQ. V lost 5 bases to trimming and J lost 3 bases, with 8 bases between them. CDR3 length: 12 amino acids. In DNA form, the CDR3 reads TGCGCCAGCAGTAAGGGGGACTATGGCTACACCTTC. This translates into CASSKGDYGYTF.

This chain connects TRBV6-5 to TRBJ2-3; the D is unclear. Trimming shortened V by 2 bases and J by 4 bases, and 7 bases separated the two germline ends. There are 13 residues in the CDR3. The germline V gene has CDR1 MNHEY and CDR2 SVGAGI. The CDR3 nucleotides are TGTGCCAGCAGTTACGTGGGCGCAGATACGCAGTATTTT. Translated, it gives CASSYVGADTQYF.

This rearrangement joins TRBV10-3 to TRBJ1-2; tentative D call: TRBD1 (6 bases). Germline assignment: CDR1 ENHRY and CDR2 SYGVKD. Trimming took 8 bases from V and 5 from J, leaving 18 bases between them. The CDR3 consists of 14 residues. CDR3 in amino acids: CAISGQPGVYGYTF. CDR3 bases: TGTGCCATCTCAGGACAGCCTGGAGTTTATGGCTACACCTTC.

This clone was seen only a few times. The CDR3 spells CASSKTGGLYGYTF. CDR3 nucleotide sequence: TGTGCCAGCAGTAAGACAGGGGGCCTCTATGGCTACACCTTC. This chain joins TRBV27 and TRBJ1-2; 10 bases fit TRBD1. The CDR3 runs 14 residues. V trimming: 5 bases; J trimming: 4 bases; junction bases outside the gene matches: 4. Germline values: CDR1 MNHEY, CDR2 SMNVEV (reference sequence).

This clone was counted once. The chain is built from TRBV10-3 and TRBJ2-3; D is unresolved. CDR3 length: 14 amino acids. The germline V gene encodes CDR1 ENHRY and CDR2 SYGVKD. The V and J ends lost 2 bases and 2 bases respectively, with 8 bases between them. The DNA of the CDR3 is TGTGCCATCAGTGAGACCCCAGACACAGATACGCAGTATTTT. Its protein is CAISETPDTDTQYF.

The V and J genes are TRBV11-2 and TRBJ1-5, with 7 bases that match TRBD1. The CDR3 sequence is 16 residues long. CDR1 is SGHAT and CDR2 is FQNNGV in the germline V gene. V lost 1 base to trimming and J lost 2 bases; unmatched junction nucleotides: 5. CDR3 bases: TGTGCCAGCAGCTTAGGAGGGGGCAGGGGCAATCAGCCCCAGCATTTT. This sequence encodes CASSLGGGRGNQPQHF.

This chain links TRBV19 with TRBJ2-4; the D gene is possibly TRBD1 (6 bases). Looked up from germline, CDR1 is LNHDA and CDR2 is SQIVND (reference sequence). The CDR3 has 11 amino acids. Trimming removed 5 bases from V and 11 bases from J, with 10 bases in between. CDR3 DNA sequence: TGTGCCAGTAGTGCTAGGACAGTTCAGTACTTC. Amino acid sequence: CASSARTVQYF.

The chain links TRBV7-8 to TRBJ2-3, with D unresolved. The V end was cut by 5 bases, the J end by 6 bases, with 6 bases between. The CDR3 runs to 11 residues. Looked up from germline, CDR1 is SGHVS and CDR2 is FQNEAQ. The CDR3: CASSPRDTQYF. The CDR3 DNA reads as TGTGCCAGCAGCCCCAGGGATACGCAGTATTTT.

The rearrangement uses TRBV30 and TRBJ2-7; 9 bases match TRBD1. The CDR3 is made up of 15 amino acids. Germline assignment: CDR1 GTSNPN and CDR2 SVGIG (reference sequence). J lost 7 bases, V lost 2 bases, and 12 bases had no gene match. CDR3: CAWSSGTGLSTEQYF. Here the CDR3 DNA reads TGTGCCTGGAGTTCCGGGACAGGGCTCTCGACGGAGCAGTACTTC. The full variable domain, completed using reference TRBV30 and TRBJ2-7, is SQTIHQWPATLVQPVGSPLSLECTVEGTSNPNLYWYRQAAGRGLQLLFYSVGIGQISSEVPQNLSASRPQDRQFILSSKKLLLSDSGFYLCAWSSGTGLSTEQYFGPGTRLTVT.

In this sample, this clone is medium-sized. The chain joins TRBV9 to TRBJ1-1; TRBD1 matches at 11 bases. This CDR3 has 15 residues. V shed 2 bases and J 4 bases; nucleotides not matched to a gene: 4. CDR1 SGDLS and CDR2 YYNGEE come from the germline V gene. The chain's CDR3 is CASSVEGTGGTEAFF. CDR3 coding DNA: TGTGCCAGCAGCGTCGAGGGGACAGGGGGCACTGAAGCTTTCTTT. Using reference TRBV9 and TRBJ1-1 for the parts outside the CDR3, the full variable domain is DSGVTQTPKHLITATGQRVTLRCSPRSGDLSVYWYQQSLDQGLQFLIQYYNGEERAKGNILERFSAQQFPDLHSELNLSSLELGDSALYFCASSVEGTGGTEAFFGQGTRLTVV.

This sequence joins TRBV2 and TRBJ2-1, with TRBD2 matching over 9 bases. After removal of 2 bases from V and 2 bases from J, the junction contained 10 bases not matched to a gene. The V gene's germline CDR1 is SNHLY and CDR2 FYNNEI. CDR3 length: 18 amino acids. The CDR3 region has the DNA TGTGCCAGCAGTGAATATATCGGCGGGGGGGTCACCTACAATGAGCAGTTCTTC. This codes for CASSEYIGGGVTYNEQFF.

This clone is a singleton in its sample. The rearrangement links TRBV7-9 to TRBJ2-5; perhaps TRBD2 as D (7 bases). Trimming removed 5 bases at V and 5 bases at J, with 21 bases between. This CDR3 is built from 16 residues. Germline V gene data show CDR1 as SEHNR and CDR2 as FQNEAQ (reference sequence). The CDR3 nucleotides read TGTGCCAGCAGCACCACTAAGGGAGGGGGTCCGGAGACCCAGTACTTC. This sequence encodes CASSTTKGGGPETQYF.

The V and J genes are TRBV7-9 and TRBJ1-4, with 7 bases identical to TRBD1. The CDR3 runs 14 residues. V lost 4 bases to trimming and J lost 8 bases; unmatched junction nucleotides: 7. Germline V gives CDR1 SEHNR, CDR2 FQNEAQ (reference sequence). The CDR3 nucleotides read TGTGCCAGCAGCTCTACGGACAGGCCGGAAAAACTGTTTTTT. This codes for CASSSTDRPEKLFF. Full variable domain (missing parts from reference TRBV7-9 and TRBJ1-4): DTGVSQNPRHKITKRGQNVTFRCDPISEHNRLYWYRQTLGQGPEFLTYFQNEAQLEKSRLLSDRFSAERPKGSFSTLEIQRTEQGDSAMYLCASSSTDRPEKLFFGSGTQLSVL.